One sample yielded the 25 T cell receptor beta chains listed below, sequenced in a study of breast tumors, draining lymph nodes, adjacent tissues. Each CDR3 protein gets one entry after TCRdb re-called the multiplex PCR reads with MiXCR. The table lists 100,000 or so distinct CDR3 sequences, over 20% of them singletons, with over 1% in the top ten. Samples came from axillary lymph nodes draining the breast cancer. The specimen was axillary lymph node tissue. Receptors were obtained from a female donor with breast cancer. Some clones in this sample may be carry-over from other donors' samples.

This clonotype appeared many times. The V and J genes are TRBV12-3 or TRBV12-4 and TRBJ1-2, with 9 bases identical to TRBD1. This CDR3 has 14 residues. The V segment lost 3 bases and the J segment 8 bases; nucleotides outside the gene matches: 7. CDR3 coding DNA: TGTGCCAGCAGTTTTTGGACAGGGGAAGGGGGCTACACCTTC. This translates into CASSFWTGEGGYTF.

This clonotype was seen ten or more times. The chain has TRBV4-2 and TRBJ2-7; D is perhaps TRBD1 or TRBD2 (5 bases each). There are 14 residues in the CDR3. The V gene's germline CDR1 is LGHNA and CDR2 YNFKEQ. Trimming shortened V by 1 base and J by 7 bases, and 14 bases separated the two germline ends. The CDR3 loop reads CASSQVGTPWEQYF. The CDR3 DNA is TGTGCCAGCAGCCAAGTTGGGACCCCCTGGGAGCAGTACTTC.

This clonotype has just one count. The chain is built from TRBV6-1 and TRBJ2-5; D may be TRBD2 (6 bases). CDR3 length: 14 amino acids. V was cut by 2 bases and J by 5 bases, with 12 bases left in between. Germline V gene data show CDR1 as MNHNS and CDR2 as SASEGT. The CDR3 DNA sequence: TGTGCCAGCAGTGAATGGAGGGTCGGGGAGACCCAGTACTTC. Amino acids: CASSEWRVGETQYF.

This clonotype came up many times. The chain has TRBV7-9 and TRBJ2-7, with D perhaps TRBD1 or TRBD2 (5 bases each). The CDR3 length is 12 residues. Deletions cut 3 bases from V and 3 bases from J, with 6 bases between. The germline gives CDR1 SEHNR, CDR2 FQNEAQ (reference sequence). The CDR3 is CASSLGVYEQYF. The CDR3 DNA follows: TGTGCCAGCAGCTTGGGGGTCTACGAGCAGTACTTC.

This clonotype was seen repeatedly, ten times or more. This chain links TRBV20-1 with TRBJ2-5, with 8 bases aligning to TRBD2. V shed 8 bases, J shed 5 bases, and the junction held 13 bases outside the gene matches. CDR3 size: 14 residues. Germline-derived CDR1 and CDR2 are DFQATT and SNEGSKA (reference sequence). The CDR3 bases are TGCAGTTCGAGAAGCGGGAGCGGGGTGGAGACCCAGTACTTC. Encoded protein: CSSRSGSGVETQYF.

The CDR3 sequence is CASGSSMPGELFF. CDR3 coding DNA: TGTGCCAGCGGCTCTAGCATGCCCGGGGAGCTGTTTTTT. This chain uses TRBV7-3 with TRBJ2-2; a possible D gene is TRBD2 (5 bases). The CDR3 totals 13 residues. V gave up 8 bases and J gave up 6 bases, with 13 bases separating them. In germline, CDR1 is SGHTA, CDR2 FQGTGA.

Details on this clonotype: This may arise from a read error, as a much more abundant clone is one base away. The chain joins TRBV3-1 to TRBJ1-5; no reliable D call. Looked up from germline, CDR1 is LGHDT and CDR2 is YNNKEL (reference sequence). The CDR3 runs 15 residues. The V and J ends lost 1 base and 6 bases respectively, with 13 bases between them. The CDR3 DNA follows: TGTGCCAGCAGCCAAGGCGGTTTGGGCAGTCAGCCCCAGCATTTT. Protein: CASSQGGLGSQPQHF.

This clonotype has at least ten counts. The chain combines TRBV5-1 with TRBJ2-1; TRBD1 is a possible D gene (5 bases). Trimming took off 1 base at V and 5 bases at J, with 10 bases between the two ends. Germline lookup yields CDR1 SGHRS and CDR2 YFSETQ. This CDR3 has 14 amino acids. In DNA, the CDR3 is TGCGCCAGCAGCTTGCCGACAGCGAACAATGAGCAGTTCTTC. Residues: CASSLPTANNEQFF.

V and J are TRBV5-4 and TRBJ2-1; 11 bases are a match to TRBD2. Trimming took 4 bases from V and 9 from J; bases not matched to a gene: 9. The CDR3 has 15 residues. Germline-derived CDR1 and CDR2 are SGHNT and YYREEE (reference sequence). DNA for the CDR3: TGTGCCAGCAGCCGGGGGACTAGCGGTTATAGTGAGCAGTTCTTC. This sequence encodes CASSRGTSGYSEQFF.

The table lists this clonotype with many counts. The rearrangement uses TRBV6-1 and TRBJ2-7, with D possibly being TRBD2 (5 bases). The CDR3 sequence is 12 residues long. CDR1 and CDR2 (germline): MNHNS, SASEGT. V was shortened by 6 bases and J by 0 bases, with 6 bases between the two germline ends. The CDR3 sequence is CASRAGSYEQYF. In DNA, the CDR3 is TGTGCCAGCAGGGCGGGCTCCTACGAGCAGTACTTC.

This clonotype was seen ten or more times. The gene calls are TRBV10-2 and TRBJ2-3, with D unclear. This CDR3 has 12 amino acids. Trimming cost V 6 bases and J 6 bases, with 10 bases left between them. CDR1 is WSHSY and CDR2 is SAAADI in the germline V gene. The CDR3: CASSVSGDTQYF. CDR3 sequence (DNA): TGCGCCAGCAGCGTGTCCGGGGATACGCAGTATTTT.

Points on this clonotype: This clone may be a read error of a much larger clone one base away. This chain links TRBV11-2 with TRBJ2-7; D possibly corresponds to TRBD2 (7 bases). This CDR3 has 14 amino acids. CDR1 is SGHAT and CDR2 is FQNNGV in the germline V gene. The CDR3 DNA follows: TGTGCCAGCAGCTTATATCGGGGGGCGTACGAGCAGTGCTTC. As protein: CASSLYRGAYEQCF.

The chain combines TRBV5-1 with TRBJ2-6, with 7 positions matching TRBD1. The CDR3 has 16 amino acids. The V gene end was trimmed by 7 bases and the J gene end by 0 bases; junction bases not matched to a gene: 7. The germline CDR1 and CDR2 sequences are SGHRS and YFSETQ. This CDR3 is CASRNSGGSGANVLTF. The CDR3 DNA reads as TGCGCCAGCCGTAATTCAGGGGGCTCTGGGGCCAACGTCCTGACTTTC.

In the case of this clonotype: It may be a read error: a sequence one base away is much more abundant. The V and J genes are TRBV4-2 and TRBJ1-4; 8 bases match TRBD1. This CDR3 region has 16 residues. The germline V gene has CDR1 LGHNA and CDR2 YNFKEQ. The CDR3 DNA is TGTGCCAGCAGCCGCGATCACAGGGGGACTAATGAAGAACTGTTTTTT. It codes for CASSRDHRGTNEELFF.

Many counts were recorded for this clonotype. CDR3 coding DNA: TGCGCCAGCAGCCAAGGCAAGTCCCTCCGGGACCGAGGGCTGGAGCAGTACTTC. It encodes CASSQGKSLRDRGLEQYF. This sequence joins TRBV4-1 and TRBJ2-7; D possibly uses TRBD1 or TRBD2 (5 bases each). The germline CDR1 and CDR2 sequences are MGHRA and YSYEKL. Trimming cost V 1 base and J 7 bases, with 26 bases left between them. The CDR3 sequence is 18 residues long.

This clonotype occurred many times. The CDR3: CASSLRAVKETQYF. The CDR3 coding sequence is TGCGCCAGCAGCCTTCGGGCAGTTAAAGAGACCCAGTACTTC. The V call is TRBV5-1, the J call TRBJ2-5; D gene unclear. The CDR3 spans 14 residues. Germline CDR1 and CDR2: SGHRS and YFSETQ. Trimming cost V 4 bases and J 3 bases, with 13 bases left between them.

This clonotype was seen repeatedly, ten times or more. The chain is built from TRBV7-9 and TRBJ2-7, with TRBD1 identical over 11 bases. This CDR3 region has 16 residues. V was clipped by 1 base and J by 3 bases; unmatched bases: 5. Germline V gene data show CDR1 as SEHNR and CDR2 as FQNEAQ (reference sequence). The CDR3 sequence: CASSLGMGQGGYEQYF. The CDR3 nucleotides read TGTGCCAGCAGCTTAGGCATGGGACAGGGGGGCTACGAGCAGTACTTC. The full variable domain, completed using reference TRBV7-9 and TRBJ2-7, is DTGVSQNPRHKITKRGQNVTFRCDPISEHNRLYWYRQTLGQGPEFLTYFQNEAQLEKSRLLSDRFSAERPKGSFSTLEIQRTEQGDSAMYLCASSLGMGQGGYEQYFGPGTRLTVT.

J is TRBJ2-1 and V is TRBV6-1, with 10 positions matching TRBD1. Trimming took 5 bases from V and 12 from J; bases not matched to a gene: 7. This CDR3 has 13 residues. From germline, CDR1 is MNHNS and CDR2 SASEGT. CDR3 in DNA: TGTGCCAGCAGTTCCCAGACAGGGGGCATGCAGTTCTTC. The encoded protein is CASSSQTGGMQFF.

The chain links TRBV3-1 to TRBJ1-2; 8 nucleotides agree with TRBD1. Per germline, CDR1 LGHDT and CDR2 YNNKEL (reference sequence). After removal of 5 bases from V and 2 bases from J, the junction contained 7 bases not matched to a gene. The CDR3 totals 15 residues. CDR3 coding DNA: TGTGCCAGCAGCGGGGGCAGGGGGCAAAACTATGGCTACACCTTC. It encodes CASSGGRGQNYGYTF.

As concerns this clonotype: A much larger clone lies one base from this, so it may be a read error. The chain recombines TRBV12-3 or TRBV12-4 with TRBJ2-7; D remains ambiguous. With 6 bases removed from V and 2 bases from J, the gap between germline ends came to 8 bases. This CDR3 spans 12 amino acids. In DNA, the CDR3 is TGTGCCAGCAGCTCCCCCCCCTACGAGCAGTACTTC. This translates into CASSSPPYEQYF.

This clonotype has ten or more counts. V usage is TRBV5-1 and J usage is TRBJ2-2; D ambiguous. The CDR3 totals 15 residues. The germline CDR1 and CDR2 sequences are SGHRS and YFSETQ. V lost 2 bases and J lost 4, with 12 bases in between. The CDR3, as DNA: TGCGCCAGCAGCTTAGCTGTCCTGAGCACCGGGGAGCTGTTTTTT. It specifies CASSLAVLSTGELFF.

The chain has TRBV4-1 and TRBJ2-7; 8 bases line up with TRBD2. This CDR3 contains 17 residues. Germline V gene lookup returns CDR1 MGHRA and CDR2 YSYEKL. Trimming removed 4 bases from V and 7 bases from J; junction bases left unmatched: 18. CDR3 sequence reads: CASSRDWTSSPRGEQYF. The CDR3 DNA reads as TGCGCCAGCAGCCGAGATTGGACTAGCAGCCCTAGGGGGGAGCAGTACTTC.

This clonotype came up many times. The J gene is TRBJ2-6, the V gene TRBV12-3 or TRBV12-4; no firm D call. V was trimmed by 3 bases and J by 0 bases, leaving 6 bases between them. The CDR3 contains 15 residues. CDR3 DNA sequence: TGTGCCAGCAGTTTTCGTGGCTCTGGGGCCAACGTCCTGACTTTC. Translated, it gives CASSFRGSGANVLTF.

There are many counts of this clonotype. The genes are TRBV20-1 and TRBJ1-2; TRBD1 aligns across 9 bases. Germline CDR1 reads DFQATT; CDR2 reads SNEGSKA (reference sequence). This CDR3 is 15 amino acids long. J gave up 3 bases and V 4 bases, and 9 bases lay outside the gene matches. The CDR3 DNA follows: TGCAGTGCTATACAGGGGGCCACCTCATACTATGGCTACACCTTC. This gives the protein CSAIQGATSYYGYTF.

This clonotype was picked up many times. The genes are TRBV5-4 and TRBJ2-3; maybe TRBD2 (7 bases). V lost 0 bases and J 4 bases, leaving 18 bases between the germline ends. This CDR3 has 17 residues. The germline V gene encodes CDR1 SGHNT and CDR2 YYREEE (reference sequence). CDR3 loop: CASSLAGGLGLADTQYF. The CDR3 DNA is TGTGCCAGCAGCTTGGCGGGGGGCCTCGGATTAGCAGATACGCAGTATTTT.